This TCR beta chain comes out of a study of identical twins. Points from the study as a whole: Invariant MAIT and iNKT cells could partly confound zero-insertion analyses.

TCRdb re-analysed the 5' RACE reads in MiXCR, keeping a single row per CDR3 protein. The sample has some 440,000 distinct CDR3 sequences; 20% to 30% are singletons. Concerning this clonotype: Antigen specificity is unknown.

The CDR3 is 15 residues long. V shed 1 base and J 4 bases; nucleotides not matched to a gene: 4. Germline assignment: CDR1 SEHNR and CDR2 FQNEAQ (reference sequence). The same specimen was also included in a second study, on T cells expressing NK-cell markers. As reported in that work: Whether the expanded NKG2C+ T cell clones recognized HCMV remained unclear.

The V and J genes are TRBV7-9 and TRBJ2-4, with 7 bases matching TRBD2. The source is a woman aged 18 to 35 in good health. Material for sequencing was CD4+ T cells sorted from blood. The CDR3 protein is CASSLGSAGKNIQYF. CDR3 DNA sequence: TGTGCCAGCAGCTTAGGATCAGCGGGAAAAAACATTCAGTACTTC.